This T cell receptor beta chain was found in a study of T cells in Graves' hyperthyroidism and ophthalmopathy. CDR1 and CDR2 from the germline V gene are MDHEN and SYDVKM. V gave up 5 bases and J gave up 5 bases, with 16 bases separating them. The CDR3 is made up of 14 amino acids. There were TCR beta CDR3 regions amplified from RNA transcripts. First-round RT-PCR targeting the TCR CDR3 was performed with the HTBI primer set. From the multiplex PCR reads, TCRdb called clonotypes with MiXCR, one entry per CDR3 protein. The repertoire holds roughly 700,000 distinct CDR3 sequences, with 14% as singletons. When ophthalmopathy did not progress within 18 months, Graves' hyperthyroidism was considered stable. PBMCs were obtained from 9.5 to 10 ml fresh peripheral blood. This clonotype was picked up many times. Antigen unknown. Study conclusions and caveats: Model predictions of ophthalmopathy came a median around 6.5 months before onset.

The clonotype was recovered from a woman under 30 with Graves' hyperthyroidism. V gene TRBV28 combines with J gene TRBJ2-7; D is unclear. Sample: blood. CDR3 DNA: TGTGCCAGCAGTCTCACCGACCGACTTAACGAGCAGTACTTC. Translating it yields CASSLTDRLNEQYF.